Detailed here is one T cell receptor beta chain. Its antigen is undetermined. Germline CDR1 LNHNV, CDR2 YYDKDF (reference sequence). The V gene lost 5 bases and the J gene lost 6 bases, with 7 bases spanning the gap. This CDR3 comprises 11 residues. This sample stems from a study of cytomegalovirus exposure and HLA in healthy donors. On the study more broadly: About 85 million unique TCRs from HLA-typed donors were held in an early release of data.

A multiplex PCR was run with 60 Vbeta primers and 13 Jbeta primers. Sequencing was performed with immunoSEQ multiplex PCR; in TCRdb, only in-frame clones are kept and a portion is missing. The sample gives 150,000 or so clones, 65% to 75% of which show up once; 2.1% is in the top ten. Study-level results: Later, an analysis showed that TCR beta chains associated with HLA were more clonally expanded than others that were equally common. Cytomegalovirus association was listed for 164 TCR beta chains.

The source of this sequence is a man aged 25-45 years in good health and CMV-seronegative. The chain uses TRBV15 and TRBJ2-5; D not certain. The sequencing sample was made of PBMCs. CDR3 sequence: CATSDSKTQYF. The CDR3 coding sequence is TGTGCCACCAGCGATTCTAAGACCCAGTACTTC.